Listed here are 30 T cell receptor beta chains from one sample, sequenced in a study of OX40 agonist ivuxolimab in advanced cancers. Profiling relied on immunoSEQ multiplex PCR, and the TCRdb table lists in-frame clones only, not all of them. The repertoire has 50,000 or so clones, more than 65% of them found once; the top ten carry roughly 2%. The sample consisted of CD4+ or CD8+ T cells sorted from blood, taken in a trial of the OX40 agonist ivuxolimab. These TCRs come from an adult with an advanced solid tumor such as melanoma, head and neck, liver or kidney cancer.

This chain joins TRBV5-1 and TRBJ2-1, with 9 bases that match TRBD1. Germline V gene lookup returns CDR1 SGHRS and CDR2 YFSETQ. The CDR3 covers 13 residues. V dropped 5 bases and J dropped 6; count of bases not matched to a gene: 3. The CDR3 DNA sequence: TGCGCCAGCAGAGGGACAGGGTCCAATGAGCAGTTCTTC. Translated, it gives CASRGTGSNEQFF.

This sequence joins TRBV7-2 and TRBJ2-7, with D tentatively TRBD2 (6 bases). Trimming pared 5 bases from V and 4 bases from J, leaving 18 bases between. The germline CDR1 and CDR2 sequences are SGHTA and FQGNSA. The CDR3 consists of 15 residues. This chain's CDR3 is CASSLAGPGQYEQYF. The CDR3 region has the DNA TGTGCCAGCAGCCTCGCGGGGCCGGGCCAATACGAGCAGTACTTC.

The CDR3 reads CASSEKRNTEAFF. CDR3 DNA: TGTGCCAGTAGTGAGAAAAGGAACACTGAAGCTTTCTTT. V usage is TRBV19 and J usage is TRBJ1-1; D is unresolved. V lost 5 bases and J lost 1, with 8 bases in between. Germline V gives CDR1 LNHDA, CDR2 SQIVND (reference sequence). The CDR3 length is 13 residues.

The DNA of the CDR3 is TGTGCCAGCAGCGTTGGGTCCCCTCACATAAGCTATGGCTACACCTTC. Translated, it gives CASSVGSPHISYGYTF. This chain links TRBV9 with TRBJ1-2; D remains ambiguous. V lost 2 bases and J lost 4, with 18 bases in between. Germline V gene lookup returns CDR1 SGDLS and CDR2 YYNGEE. The CDR3 is made up of 16 amino acids.

The chain couples TRBV5-1 to TRBJ1-6, with a possible D match to TRBD1 (6 bases). The germline gives CDR1 SGHRS, CDR2 YFSETQ. Trimming cost V 4 bases and J 7 bases, with 12 bases left between them. The CDR3 sequence is 14 residues long. The CDR3 DNA reads as TGCGCCAGCAGCGAAGGACAGACCAATTCACCCCTCCACTTT. Encoded protein: CASSEGQTNSPLHF.

The chain links TRBV5-5 to TRBJ2-2; D remains unclear. The CDR3 is made up of 16 amino acids. CDR1 is SGHKS, CDR2 YYEKEE, per germline (reference sequence). V lost 3 bases, J lost 5 bases, and 17 bases lay in between. The CDR3 region is CASSSVGGVYTGELFF. The CDR3 DNA is TGTGCCAGCAGCTCCGTCGGTGGAGTATATACCGGGGAGCTGTTTTTT.

There are a few counts of this clone. The rearrangement joins TRBV5-1 to TRBJ1-1; no clear D gene. Trimming removed 1 base from V and 0 bases from J, with 13 bases in between. The CDR3 loop spans 16 amino acids. Germline V gives CDR1 SGHRS, CDR2 YFSETQ. The CDR3: CASSLTLVSMNTEAFF. CDR3 DNA: TGCGCCAGCAGCTTGACATTGGTCTCCATGAACACTGAAGCTTTCTTT.

The chain has TRBV6-5 and TRBJ1-4; maybe TRBD1 (5 bases). The CDR3 has 14 residues. V lost 6 bases, J lost 0 bases, and 8 bases lay in between. In germline, CDR1 is MNHEY, CDR2 SVGAGI. Written as DNA, the CDR3 is TGTGCCAGCAGGAGGGACGCAACTAATGAAAAACTGTTTTTT. Translating it yields CASRRDATNEKLFF.

V is TRBV5-6 and J is TRBJ2-4; maybe TRBD2 (6 bases). Trimming left V 4 bases short and J 5 bases short, with 16 bases between. Germline V CDR1 and CDR2: SGHDT, YYEEEE. The CDR3 consists of 15 residues. The CDR3 DNA sequence: TGTGCCAGCAGCCCATACGGAGGGGTCCAAAACATTCAGTACTTC. Translated: CASSPYGGVQNIQYF.

V is TRBV11-1 and J is TRBJ1-1, with D possibly being TRBD1 (5 bases). V was pared by 5 bases and J by 6 bases, with 22 bases between. There are 16 residues in the CDR3. Germline values: CDR1 SGHAT, CDR2 FQDESV (reference sequence). In nucleotides, the CDR3 is TGTGCCAGCAGCCACCATCGGAGGGGTGGATCACCTGAAGCTTTCTTT. Translated, it gives CASSHHRRGGSPEAFF. The full variable domain, rest sourced from reference TRBV11-1 and TRBJ1-1, is EAEVAQSPRYKITEKSQAVAFWCDPISGHATLYWYRQILGQGPELLVQFQDESVVDDSQLPKDRFSAERLKGVDSTLKIQPAELGDSAMYLCASSHHRRGGSPEAFFGQGTRLTVV.

The J gene is TRBJ1-1, the V gene TRBV4-1; TRBD1 matches at 10 bases. This CDR3 has 16 residues. V lost 1 base, J lost 2 bases, and 4 bases stayed unmatched. Looked up from germline, CDR1 is MGHRA and CDR2 is YSYEKL. The DNA of the CDR3 is TGCGCCAGCAGCCAAGTAGGACAGGGGGACAACACTGAAGCTTTCTTT. It encodes CASSQVGQGDNTEAFF.

This clone showed up just once. This chain links TRBV7-8 with TRBJ2-7; D gene ambiguous. Germline V gene sequence: CDR1 SGHVS, CDR2 FQNEAQ. V was cut by 4 bases and J by 2 bases, with 12 bases left in between. This CDR3 contains 14 residues. CDR3 in DNA: TGTGCCAGCAGCTCCCACCCTTTAGCCTACGAGCAGTACTTC. Translation gives CASSSHPLAYEQYF. The full variable domain, rest sourced from reference TRBV7-8 and TRBJ2-7, is GAGVSQSPRYKVAKRGQDVALRCDPISGHVSLFWYQQALGQGPEFLTYFQNEAQLDKSGLPSDRFFAERPEGSVSTLKIQRTQQEDSAVYLCASSSHPLAYEQYFGPGTRLTVT.

For this clone: The identical CDR3 is also encoded by other nucleotide sequences in the sample. This chain links TRBV4-3 with TRBJ1-5; D is ambiguous. Germline lookup yields CDR1 LGHNA and CDR2 YSLEER. This CDR3 region has 13 residues. V lost 1 base to trimming and J lost 7 bases, with 8 bases between them. The CDR3 spells CASSQAYGQPQHF. The CDR3 DNA is TGCGCCAGCAGCCAAGCCTACGGCCAGCCCCAGCATTTT.

This clone was seen a single time. CDR3 in amino acids: CASRPWDREDTQYF. DNA of the CDR3: TGTGCCAGCAGACCCTGGGACCGTGAGGATACGCAGTATTTT. The rearrangement links TRBV27 to TRBJ2-3; D is possibly TRBD1 or TRBD2 (5 bases each). Trimming stripped 6 bases from V and 6 bases from J, with 16 bases between. This CDR3 is 14 amino acids long. Per the germline V gene, CDR1 is MNHEY and CDR2 is SMNVEV (reference sequence).

The rearrangement uses TRBV5-1 and TRBJ2-7; D is unclear. This CDR3 is 13 amino acids long. Germline CDR1 reads SGHRS; CDR2 reads YFSETQ. Between the trimmed V and J ends, which lost 4 bases and 3 bases, there was a span of 11 bases. In DNA form, the CDR3 reads TGCGCCAGCAGCGACCCTCCGAGCTACGAGCAGTACTTC. This codes for CASSDPPSYEQYF.

V and J are TRBV7-3 and TRBJ2-3; D unclear. From germline, CDR1 is SGHTA and CDR2 FQGTGA. CDR3 size: 13 residues. Trimming shortened V by 6 bases and J by 6 bases, and 13 bases separated the two germline ends. CDR3 in amino acids: CASSPTVWDTQYF. The CDR3, as DNA: TGTGCCAGCAGTCCCACGGTTTGGGATACGCAGTATTTT.

The rearrangement uses TRBV5-1 and TRBJ2-7, with TRBD1 identical over 9 bases. V shed 1 base and J 5 bases; nucleotides not matched to a gene: 4. Germline V gives CDR1 SGHRS, CDR2 YFSETQ. The CDR3 extends over 14 amino acids. The CDR3 loop reads CASSLRTGDNEQYF. The CDR3 DNA reads TGCGCCAGCAGCTTGAGGACAGGGGACAACGAGCAGTACTTC.

CDR3 in amino acids: CASRRDSEETQYF. CDR3 DNA sequence: TGTGCCAGCCGGAGGGACAGTGAAGAGACCCAGTACTTC. The chain combines TRBV18 with TRBJ2-5, with D possibly matching TRBD1 (7 bases). This CDR3 spans 13 amino acids. V dropped 8 bases and J dropped 3 bases, with 13 bases sitting between them. The germline V gene encodes CDR1 KGHSH and CDR2 LQKENI.

The rearrangement links TRBV19 to TRBJ1-1; D might be TRBD1 (5 bases). This CDR3 contains 11 residues. In germline, CDR1 is LNHDA, CDR2 SQIVND (reference sequence). The V end lost 6 bases, the J end lost 8 bases, and 10 bases lay between the germline ends. CDR3 DNA sequence: TGTGCCAGTAGAGCACAGGTAGAAGCTTTCTTT. It is translated as CASRAQVEAFF. Full variable domain (outside the CDR3, taken from reference TRBV19 and TRBJ1-1): DGGITQSPKYLFRKEGQNVTLSCEQNLNHDAMYWYRQDPGQGLRLIYYSQIVNDFQKGDIAEGYSVSREKKESFPLTVTSAQKNPTAFYLCASRAQVEAFFGQGTRLTVV.

The rearrangement links TRBV6-6 to TRBJ1-4; D possibly corresponds to TRBD1 (6 bases). CDR1 and CDR2 from the germline V gene are MNHNY and SVGAGI (reference sequence). V dropped 10 bases and J dropped 4 bases, with 10 bases sitting between them. This CDR3 comprises 12 residues. CDR3 amino acids: CATQGSNEKLFF. DNA of the CDR3: TGTGCCACACAGGGAAGTAATGAAAAACTGTTTTTT.

The V call is TRBV7-2, the J call TRBJ2-3; 7 nucleotides match TRBD2. Germline assignment: CDR1 SGHTA and CDR2 FQGNSA. V was pared by 6 bases and J by 1 base, with 7 bases of the junction left unmatched. The CDR3 covers 15 residues. CDR3 DNA sequence: TGTGCCAGCAGAGAAACTAGCGTAGGCACAGATACGCAGTATTTT. This encodes CASRETSVGTDTQYF.

The chain combines TRBV5-8 with TRBJ2-7; 8 nucleotides line up with TRBD2. This CDR3 is built from 15 residues. After removal of 4 bases from V and 7 bases from J, the junction contained 13 bases not matched to a gene. CDR1 SGHTS and CDR2 YDEGEE come from the germline V gene. Written as DNA, the CDR3 is TGTGCCAGCAGCCGGGGATCAGAGCGGGGGAGGGAGCAGTACTTC. Translating gives CASSRGSERGREQYF. The full variable domain, rest sourced from reference TRBV5-8 and TRBJ2-7, is EAGVTQSPTHLIKTRGQQATLRCSPISGHTSVYWYQQALGLGLQFLLWYDEGEERNRGNFPPRFSGRQFPNYSSELNVNALELEDSALYLCASSRGSERGREQYFGPGTRLTVT.

Only one count was recorded for this clone. The gene calls are TRBV7-9 and TRBJ2-7; TRBD2 is a possible D gene (7 bases). V shed 1 base and J shed 3 bases, with 13 bases lying between them. There are 15 residues in the CDR3. Germline CDR1 reads SEHNR; CDR2 reads FQNEAQ (reference sequence). CDR3 protein: CASSLEGGGFYEQYF. Written as DNA, the CDR3 is TGTGCCAGCAGCTTAGAAGGGGGAGGGTTCTACGAGCAGTACTTC.

The chain uses TRBV7-6 and TRBJ2-5; 11 bases match TRBD2. Trimming at V came to 3 bases and at J to 2 bases, leaving 14 bases not matched to a gene. Germline V gene sequence: CDR1 SGHVS, CDR2 FNYEAQ. There are 19 residues in the CDR3. The DNA of the CDR3 is TGTGCCAGCAGCTTGGCCGGGACTAGCGGATCCCGGACTCAAGAGACCCAGTACTTC. It codes for CASSLAGTSGSRTQETQYF.

The V call is TRBV4-1, the J call TRBJ2-1, with D possibly matching TRBD1 (5 bases). Trimming left V 2 bases short and J 7 bases short, with 15 bases between. The CDR3 consists of 15 residues. CDR1 and CDR2 from the germline V gene are MGHRA and YSYEKL. CDR3 nucleotides: TGCGCCAGCAGCCAATTTACGGCAGGGTCGAATGAGCAGTTCTTC. Translation: CASSQFTAGSNEQFF.

This chain uses TRBV2 with TRBJ1-1, with 8 bases fitting TRBD1. V shed 5 bases, J shed 8 bases, and the junction held 1 base outside the gene matches. The germline V gene has CDR1 SNHLY and CDR2 FYNNEI. This CDR3 comprises 11 residues. As DNA, the CDR3 is TGTGCCAGCAGTTGGACAGGGGAAGCTTTCTTT. Its translation: CASSWTGEAFF.

The chain employs TRBV7-9 and TRBJ2-7, with no clear D. V lost 0 bases to trimming and J lost 0 bases, with 18 bases between them. Germline V CDR1 and CDR2: SEHNR, FQNEAQ (reference sequence). CDR3 length: 18 amino acids. The CDR3 here is CASSLARGGAGSSYEQYF. The DNA of the CDR3 is TGTGCCAGCAGCTTAGCGCGTGGTGGTGCAGGAAGCTCCTACGAGCAGTACTTC.

The chain is built from TRBV6-1 and TRBJ2-7, with 8 bases aligning to TRBD2. V shed 7 bases, J shed 1 base, and the junction held 9 bases outside the gene matches. CDR1 and CDR2 from the germline V gene are MNHNS and SASEGT. The CDR3 runs to 15 residues. The CDR3 DNA follows: TGTGCCAGCACCTTAGAGCGGGGGCCGTCCTACGAGCAGTACTTC. Protein: CASTLERGPSYEQYF.

The rearrangement joins TRBV6-1 to TRBJ1-1; D uncertain. Germline CDR1 MNHNS, CDR2 SASEGT. CDR3 length: 11 residues. Deletions cut 3 bases from V and 7 bases from J, with 6 bases between. The CDR3 here is CASSDVGEAFF. The CDR3 DNA is TGTGCCAGCAGTGATGTAGGTGAAGCTTTCTTT.

This clone was counted a single time. The V call is TRBV11-2, the J call TRBJ1-1; D is unresolved. The CDR3 contains 13 residues. Germline loops: CDR1 SGHAT, CDR2 FQNNGV. The ends were cut back, 5 bases at V and 3 bases at J, with 10 bases in the middle. The CDR3 coding sequence is TGTGCCAGCAGCCCCGGTGTGGACACTGAAGCTTTCTTT. Translated: CASSPGVDTEAFF. Based on the CDR3 plus reference TRBV11-2 and TRBJ1-1, the full variable domain is EAGVAQSPRYKIIEKRQSVAFWCNPISGHATLYWYQQILGQGPKLLIQFQNNGVVDDSQLPKDRFSAERLKGVDSTLKIQPAKLEDSAVYLCASSPGVDTEAFFGQGTRLTVV.